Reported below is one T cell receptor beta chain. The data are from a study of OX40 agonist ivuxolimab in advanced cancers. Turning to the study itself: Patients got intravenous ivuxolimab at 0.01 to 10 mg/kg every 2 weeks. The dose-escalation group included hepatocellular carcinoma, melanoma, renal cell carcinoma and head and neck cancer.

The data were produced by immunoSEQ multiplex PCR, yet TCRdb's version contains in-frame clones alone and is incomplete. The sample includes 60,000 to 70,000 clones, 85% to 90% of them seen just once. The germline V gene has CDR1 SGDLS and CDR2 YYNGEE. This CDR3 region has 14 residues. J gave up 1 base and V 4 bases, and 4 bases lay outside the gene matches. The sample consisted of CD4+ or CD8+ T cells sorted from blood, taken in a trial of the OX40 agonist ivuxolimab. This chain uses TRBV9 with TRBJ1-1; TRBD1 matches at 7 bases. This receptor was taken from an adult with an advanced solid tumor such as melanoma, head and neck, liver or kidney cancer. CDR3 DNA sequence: TGTGCCAGCAGCTCCCAGGGGGGGAACACTGAAGCTTTCTTT. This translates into CASSSQGGNTEAFF.